This T cell receptor beta chain was documented in a study of shared clonotypes between healthy human individuals. The overall study: In total, the donors were a couple of women and a few men aged 18 to 49. Each donor had three CD4 naive, three CD4 memory, two CD8 naive and one CD8 memory plate.

The CDR3 extends over 15 amino acids. J gave up 0 bases and V 5 bases, and 2 bases lay outside the gene matches. In germline, CDR1 is SGHTA, CDR2 FQGNSA. This clone was counted only a few times. Each replicate PCR on the sorted subsets used roughly 210 ng DNA (about 30,000 T cell genomes). Authors' data handling: In the immunoSEQ data, sequences were junction-only and lacked quality scores, so filtering differed. The protocol was immunoSEQ multiplex PCR, while the TCRdb copy is restricted to in-frame clones and leaves out a portion. V and J calls and clone size come straight from that table; D and trimming were deduced from the DNA. The sample records 550,000 to 800,000 clones, approximately 79% being singletons.

This chain joins TRBV7-2 and TRBJ2-3, with 10 bases fitting TRBD1. This TCR was sampled from a woman between 25 and 40 years old in good health. The sequenced sample consisted of memory CD4+ T cells sorted from blood. Subset of the sample: CD45RA-negative fraction. The DNA of the CDR3 is TGTGCCAGCAGCGGACAGGGGGTGAGCACAGATACGCAGTATTTT. Translated: CASSGQGVSTDTQYF. Based on the CDR3 plus reference TRBV7-2 and TRBJ2-3, the full variable domain is GAGVSQSPSNKVTEKGKDVELRCDPISGHTALYWYRQSLGQGLEFLIYFQGNSAPDKSGLPSDRFSAERTGGSVSTLTIQRTQQEDSAVYLCASSGQGVSTDTQYFGPGTRLTVL.